This T cell receptor beta chain comes out of a study of blood T cell repertoires in COVID-19. A Seattle source enrolled patients during active infection and followed them longitudinally. Trimming removed 1 base from V and 3 bases from J, with 13 bases in between. Germline-derived CDR1 and CDR2 are MDHEN and SYDVKM. The CDR3 is 16 amino acids. The authors' processing: Using reference gene primer amplification, nucleated cell counts were estimated. The repertoire was sequenced with immunoSEQ multiplex PCR; TCRdb's copy has only in-frame clones and lacks some. The DNA was the basis for D and trimming; V, J and clone size are from that table. The data show approximately 330,000 clones, 90% seen once.

The sample was peripheral blood. This TCR was recovered from a middle-aged woman with COVID-19, enrolled during active disease. The rearrangement joins TRBV28 to TRBJ1-3, with a weak D call TRBD1 (6 bases). This CDR3 reads CASSLLLGASGNTIYF. As DNA, the CDR3 is TGTGCCAGCAGTTTATTACTGGGGGCGAGTGGAAACACCATATATTTT.